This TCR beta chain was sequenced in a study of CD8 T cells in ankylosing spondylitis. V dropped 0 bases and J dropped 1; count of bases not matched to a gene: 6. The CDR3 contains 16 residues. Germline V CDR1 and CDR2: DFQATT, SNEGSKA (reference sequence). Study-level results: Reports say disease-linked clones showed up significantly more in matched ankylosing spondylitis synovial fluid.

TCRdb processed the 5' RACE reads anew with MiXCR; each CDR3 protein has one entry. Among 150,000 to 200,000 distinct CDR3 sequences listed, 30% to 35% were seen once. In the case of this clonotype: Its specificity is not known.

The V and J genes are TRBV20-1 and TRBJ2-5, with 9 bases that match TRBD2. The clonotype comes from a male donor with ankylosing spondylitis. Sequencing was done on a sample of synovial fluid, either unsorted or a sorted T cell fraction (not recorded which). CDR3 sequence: CSARDRGGRAQETQYF. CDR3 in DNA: TGCAGTGCTAGAGATCGGGGCGGGAGGGCCCAAGAGACCCAGTACTTC.